This T cell receptor (beta chain) was retrieved from a study of blood T cell repertoires in COVID-19. The germline gives CDR1 SQVTM, CDR2 ANQGSEA. The CDR3 contains 15 residues. Trimming at V came to 6 bases and at J to 7 bases, leaving 14 bases not matched to a gene. The protocol was immunoSEQ multiplex PCR, while the TCRdb copy is restricted to in-frame clones and leaves out a portion. Of 140,000 or so clones in the sample, over 75% are singletons; the top ten hold under 12%. The receptor comes from a man between 60 and 70 years old with active or convalescent COVID-19. V and J are TRBV29-1 and TRBJ2-2, with 7 bases fitting TRBD1. Source material: peripheral blood. The CDR3 is CSVLGQGERGGELFF. CDR3 nucleotide sequence: TGCAGCGTCTTGGGCCAGGGGGAAAGAGGCGGGGAGCTGTTTTTT.